Listed below are T cell receptor beta chains from one sample, sequenced in a study of T cell repertoires in cytomegalovirus infection. TCRdb independently ran MiXCR on the reads; one entry per CDR3 protein. Of fewer than 550,000 distinct CDR3 sequences listed, approximately 11% are singletons. The sequenced sample was PBMCs. These receptor sequences come from a human donor in good health (CMV status not recorded). Some clones in this sample may be carry-over from other donors' samples. Each CDR3 is given with its conserved first and last residue. The D gene is left open where the match is weak. A row's size may be missing; if present it is once, few, many or a size class.

>few|TRBJ1-6|TRBV2|NA
CATTAPARGPLHF
TGTGCCACCACGGCACCGGCAAGGGGACCCCTCCACTTT
>NA|TRBJ1-1|TRBV19|NA
CASSPSPKGHPEAFF
TGTGCCAGTAGTCCCAGCCCGAAAGGGCATCCTGAAGCTTTCTTT
>NA|TRBJ1-1|TRBV20-1|NA
CSARDHRALGEAFF
TGCAGTGCTAGAGATCACAGGGCTCTGGGTGAAGCTTTCTTT
>once|TRBJ2-1|TRBV5-1|TRBD1
CASSLIGTGTSVYNEQFF
TGCGCCAGCAGCTTGATTGGGACAGGCACTTCAGTTTACAATGAGCAGTTCTTC
>many|TRBJ2-2|TRBV6-5|TRBD2
CASSLLLERGLSTGELFF
TGTGCCAGCAGTCTCCTCCTTGAGCGGGGGTTGAGTACCGGGGAGCTGTTTTTT
>few|TRBJ2-3|TRBV20-1|TRBD1
CSAIRQGRRDHQTDTQYF
TGCAGTGCTATCCGACAGGGTCGCCGGGACCATCAAACAGATACGCAGTATTTT
>many|TRBJ2-2|TRBV29-1|TRBD1
CSVEGQGVRSGELFF
TGCAGCGTTGAAGGGCAGGGGGTAAGATCCGGGGAGCTGTTTTTT
>NA|TRBJ2-5|TRBV10-3|TRBD2
CATRLAGDETQYF
TGTGCCACCCGACTAGCGGGAGACGAGACCCAGTACTTC
>many|TRBJ2-3|TRBV18|TRBD1
CASSRQGGTDTQYF
TGTGCCAGCTCAAGACAGGGCGGGACAGATACGCAGTATTTT
>many|TRBJ2-5|TRBV7-9|NA
CGSGGEERRETQYF
TGCGGAAGTGGAGGGGAGGAAAGAAGAGAGACCCAGTACTTC
>few|TRBJ2-1|TRBV20-1|NA
CSARVAEQFF
TGCAGTGCTAGAGTTGCTGAGCAGTTCTTC
>few|TRBJ1-1|TRBV9|NA
CASSATKNTEAFF
TGTGCCAGCAGCGCGACGAAGAACACTGAAGCTTTCTTT
>many|TRBJ2-5|TRBV5-1|NA
CASSAGTGDQETQYF
TGCGCCAGCAGTGCCGGGACGGGGGACCAAGAGACCCAGTACTTC
>many|TRBJ2-7|TRBV7-2|NA
CASSLSEITYEQYF
TGTGCCAGCAGCTTATCTGAGATCACCTACGAGCAGTACTTC
>many|TRBJ2-1|TRBV4-2|TRBD2
CASSQVSGRYDNEQFF
TGTGCCAGCAGCCAAGTCAGCGGGAGATATGACAATGAGCAGTTCTTC
>many|TRBJ2-1|TRBV5-4|NA
CASSLGSDNEQFF
TGTGCCAGCAGCTTGGGGTCAGACAATGAGCAGTTCTTC
>many|TRBJ2-3|TRBV12-3/TRBV12-4|TRBD1
CASSPRQGAVDTQYF
TGTGCCAGCAGCCCTAGACAGGGGGCAGTTGATACGCAGTATTTT
>many|TRBJ2-2|TRBV18|NA
CASSLPDSLNTGELFF
TGTGCCAGCTCACTTCCCGACAGCCTGAACACCGGGGAGCTGTTTTTT
>many|TRBJ1-4|TRBV12-3/TRBV12-4|NA
CASSFGWSGEKLFF
TGTGCCAGCAGTTTTGGGTGGTCGGGTGAAAAACTGTTTTTT
>many|TRBJ2-7|TRBV10-3|TRBD1
CAVHDRDRGSYEQYF
TGTGCCGTACACGACCGGGACAGGGGTTCCTACGAGCAGTACTTC
>many|TRBJ1-5|TRBV11-2|NA
CASGNRDQPQHF
TGTGCCAGTGGTAATCGAGATCAGCCCCAGCATTTT
>few|TRBJ2-5|TRBV29-1|NA
CSVDWGQETQYF
TGCAGCGTTGATTGGGGCCAAGAGACCCAGTACTTC
>many|TRBJ2-7|TRBV28|TRBD1
CASSSPSGTGSHEQYF
TGTGCCAGCAGTTCTCCCTCCGGGACAGGGAGCCACGAGCAGTACTTC
>many|TRBJ2-1|TRBV12-3/TRBV12-4|TRBD2
CASSPSSGGNNEQFF
TGTGCCAGCAGTCCCTCTAGCGGGGGAAACAATGAGCAGTTCTTC
>many|TRBJ2-5|TRBV7-2|NA
CASSLEVVETQYF
TGTGCCAGCAGCTTAGAGGTGGTCGAGACCCAGTACTTC
>many|TRBJ1-1|TRBV4-1|TRBD1
CASRRTGGRDTEAFF
TGCGCCAGCAGGAGAACAGGGGGGAGGGACACTGAAGCTTTCTTT
>NA|TRBJ1-2|TRBV5-6|TRBD1
CASSLGRGSYTF
TGTGCCAGCAGCTTGGGCAGGGGGTCCTACACCTTC
>many|TRBJ2-1|TRBV6-2/TRBV6-3|NA
CASSYSSPNYNEQFF
TGTGCCAGCAGTTACTCATCCCCAAACTACAATGAGCAGTTCTTC
>many|TRBJ1-2|TRBV5-1|TRBD1
CASSPSTGQNYGYTF
TGCGCCAGCAGCCCGTCGACAGGGCAAAACTATGGCTACACCTTC
>few|TRBJ2-3|TRBV9|NA
CASRAQGLDTQYF
TGTGCCAGCAGGGCTCAAGGGCTAGATACGCAGTATTTT
>NA|TRBJ1-5|TRBV2|NA
CASKKRTFDNSNQPQHF
TGTGCCAGCAAGAAGAGGACGTTTGACAATAGCAATCAGCCCCAGCATTTT
>NA|TRBJ2-4|TRBV5-4|TRBD2
CASSFRGGPDKAKNIQYF
TGTGCCAGCAGCTTTCGGGGGGGGCCCGATAAAGCCAAAAACATTCAGTACTTC
>many|TRBJ2-7|TRBV29-1|TRBD1
CSVESDRPYEQYF
TGCAGCGTTGAATCGGACAGGCCCTACGAGCAGTACTTC
>many|TRBJ1-1|TRBV24-1|NA
CATSDREAFF
TGTGCCACCAGTGACCGGGAAGCTTTCTTT
>many|TRBJ2-1|TRBV7-6|NA
CASSPPGSYNEQFF
TGTGCCAGCAGCCCCCCGGGTTCCTACAATGAGCAGTTCTTC
>many|TRBJ1-2|TRBV12-3/TRBV12-4|NA
CASSPHPTGGYTF
TGTGCCAGCAGTCCTCACCCCACGGGTGGCTACACCTTC
>many|TRBJ2-5|TRBV12-3/TRBV12-4|NA
CASRGAGDGQTQYF
TGTGCCAGCAGGGGGGCAGGAGACGGGCAGACCCAGTACTTC
>many|TRBJ2-1|TRBV20-1|TRBD2
CSARTSGSFNEQFF
TGCAGTGCCCGGACTAGCGGGAGTTTTAATGAGCAGTTCTTC
>NA|TRBJ2-7|TRBV20-1|TRBD1
CSARDWGQGYEQYF
TGCAGTGCTAGAGATTGGGGACAGGGCTACGAGCAGTACTTC
>few|TRBJ2-7|TRBV18|NA
CASSPRVASPLGIYEQYF
TGTGCCAGCTCACCAAGGGTCGCCAGTCCCCTAGGCATCTACGAGCAGTACTTC
>many|TRBJ1-1|TRBV6-5|NA
CASSYSRRSTNTEAFF
TGTGCCAGCAGTTACTCGAGACGTTCCACGAACACTGAAGCTTTCTTT
>NA|TRBJ1-1|TRBV15|NA
CATSRDFVRVNTEAFF
TGTGCCACCAGCAGAGATTTTGTTAGAGTGAACACTGAAGCTTTCTTT
>many|TRBJ1-1|TRBV7-3|NA
CASSRGRVINTEAFF
TGTGCCAGCAGCCGCGGACGGGTGATTAACACTGAAGCTTTCTTT
>many|TRBJ2-7|TRBV27|NA
CASSLSSSPYEQYF
TGTGCCAGCAGTTTATCATCCTCACCCTACGAGCAGTACTTC
>many|TRBJ2-6|TRBV7-6|NA
CASSLARLSGANVLTF
TGTGCCAGCAGCTTAGCGCGCCTCTCTGGGGCCAACGTCCTGACTTTC
>few|TRBJ2-2|TRBV19|NA
CASRTGSLAGELFF
TGTGCCAGTAGAACAGGGTCGCTGGCCGGGGAGCTGTTTTTT
>many|TRBJ2-3|TRBV12-3/TRBV12-4|NA
CASSAARTDTQYF
TGTGCCAGCAGTGCCGCCCGGACAGATACGCAGTATTTT
>many|TRBJ2-5|TRBV7-9|TRBD2
CASSYPGTSGRRETQYF
TGTGCCAGCAGCTACCCCGGGACTAGCGGGAGGCGAGAGACCCAGTACTTC
>NA|TRBJ2-1|TRBV2|TRBD2
CASRATSGDTTDNEQFF
TGTGCCAGCAGGGCGACTAGCGGGGATACAACCGACAATGAGCAGTTCTTC
>many|TRBJ1-1|TRBV27|NA
CASSSGRTEAFF
TGTGCCAGCAGTTCCGGACGGACTGAAGCTTTCTTT
>few|TRBJ1-2|TRBV9|TRBD1
CASSVAGGHGYTF
TGTGCCAGCAGCGTAGCAGGGGGTCACGGCTACACCTTC
>many|TRBJ2-1|TRBV7-7|NA
CASSLNGASGDEQFF
TGTGCCAGCAGCTTAAACGGGGCCTCTGGGGATGAGCAGTTCTTC
>NA|TRBJ2-1|TRBV11-3|TRBD2
CASSLSGARGEQFF
TGTGCCAGCAGCTTAAGCGGGGCCCGGGGGGAGCAGTTCTTC
>many|TRBJ1-2|TRBV2|NA
CASSSQGPGYTF
TGTGCCAGCAGTTCGCAGGGTCCTGGCTACACCTTC
>many|TRBJ2-3|TRBV9|TRBD2
CASSASPGLAPDTQYF
TGTGCCAGCAGCGCCTCGCCGGGACTAGCGCCAGATACGCAGTATTTT
>many|TRBJ2-3|TRBV20-1|NA
CSAYPGTQSTDTQYF
TGCAGTGCCTATCCCGGGACTCAGAGCACAGATACGCAGTATTTT
>few|TRBJ2-6|TRBV9|TRBD2
CASGRWGGSGANVLTF
TGTGCCAGCGGCCGCTGGGGGGGATCTGGGGCCAACGTCCTGACTTTC
>NA|TRBJ1-4|TRBV10-1|TRBD1
CASNRTGKGGEKLFF
TGCGCCAGCAACCGGACAGGGAAGGGCGGTGAAAAACTGTTTTTT
>many|TRBJ2-6|TRBV6-1|NA
CASSPQKSTGYTGSGANVLTF
TGTGCCAGCAGCCCTCAAAAATCGACAGGCTACACGGGTTCTGGGGCCAACGTCCTGACTTTC
>many|TRBJ2-3|TRBV9|TRBD2
CASSAGTSDADTQYF
TGTGCCAGCAGCGCAGGGACTAGCGACGCAGATACGCAGTATTTT